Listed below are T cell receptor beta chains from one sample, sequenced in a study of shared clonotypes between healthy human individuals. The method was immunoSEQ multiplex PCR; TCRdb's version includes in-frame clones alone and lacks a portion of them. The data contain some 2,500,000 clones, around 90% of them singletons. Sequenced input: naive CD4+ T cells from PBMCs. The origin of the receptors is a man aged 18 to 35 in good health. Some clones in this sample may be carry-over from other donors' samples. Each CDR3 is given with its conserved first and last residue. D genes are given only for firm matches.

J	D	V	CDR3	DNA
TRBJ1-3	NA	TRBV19	CASTREGSGNTIYF	TGTGCCAGTACCCGGGAAGGCTCTGGAAACACCATATATTTT
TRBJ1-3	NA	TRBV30	CAWNWGGGNTIYF	TGTGCCTGGAACTGGGGTGGTGGAAACACCATATATTTT
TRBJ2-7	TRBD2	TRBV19	CASTGTSGREPYEQYF	TGTGCCAGTACCGGGACTAGCGGGAGGGAACCCTACGAGCAGTACTTC
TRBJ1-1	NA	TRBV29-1	CSVEVRVNTEAFF	TGCAGCGTTGAAGTCCGGGTGAACACTGAAGCTTTCTTT
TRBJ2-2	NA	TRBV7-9	CASSLAPGTNTGELFF	TGTGCCAGCAGCTTAGCGCCAGGCACTAACACCGGGGAGCTGTTTTTT
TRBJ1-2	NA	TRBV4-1	CASSQGDRHNYGYTF	TGCGCCAGCAGCCAAGGTGACAGGCATAACTATGGCTACACCTTC
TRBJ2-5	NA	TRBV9	CASGRGSLRETQYF	TGTGCCAGCGGCAGAGGCTCCCTCAGGGAGACCCAGTACTTC
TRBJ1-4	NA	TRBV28	CASSLGGSTNEKLFF	TGTGCCAGCAGTCTGGGGGGTTCAACTAATGAAAAACTGTTTTTT
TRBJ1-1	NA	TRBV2	CASSELVPGAFF	TGTGCCAGCAGTGAATTGGTCCCCGGAGCTTTCTTT
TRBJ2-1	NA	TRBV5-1	CASSHSGVSRNNEQFF	TGCGCCAGCAGCCATTCGGGCGTATCTAGAAACAATGAGCAGTTCTTC
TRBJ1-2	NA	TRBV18	CASSSPNPMVRNYGYTF	TGTGCCAGCTCATCACCTAATCCGATGGTCCGGAACTATGGCTACACCTTC
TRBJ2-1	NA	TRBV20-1	CSATSYNEQFF	TGCAGTGCAACTAGCTACAATGAGCAGTTCTTC
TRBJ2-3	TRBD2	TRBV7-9	CASSLGRLAGGITDTQYF	TGTGCCAGCAGCTTAGGACGCTTAGCGGGAGGGATCACAGATACGCAGTATTTT
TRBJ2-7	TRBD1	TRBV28	CASSLFGTGAVEQYF	TGTGCCAGCAGTTTATTCGGGACAGGGGCGGTCGAGCAGTACTTC
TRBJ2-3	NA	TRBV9	CASTRLPEADTQYF	TGTGCCAGCACCCGACTCCCAGAGGCAGATACGCAGTATTTT
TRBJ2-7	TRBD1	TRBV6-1	CASSENRGHYF	TGTGCCAGCAGTGAAAACAGGGGACACTACTTC
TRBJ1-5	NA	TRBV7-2	CASSLEGDQPQHF	TGTGCCAGCAGCTTAGAGGGAGACCAGCCCCAGCATTTT
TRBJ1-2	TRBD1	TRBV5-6	CASSSYPGQSYGYTF	TGTGCCAGCAGTTCATACCCGGGACAGTCCTATGGCTACACCTTC
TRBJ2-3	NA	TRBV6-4	CASSDRDGDTQYF	TGTGCCAGCAGTGACAGGGATGGAGATACGCAGTATTTT
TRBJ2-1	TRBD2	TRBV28	CASSFPRTSVNEQFF	TGTGCCAGCAGTTTTCCCAGGACTAGCGTAAATGAGCAGTTCTTC
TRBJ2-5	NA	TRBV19	CASSMVRDIETQYF	TGTGCCAGTAGTATGGTACGGGACATAGAGACCCAGTACTTC
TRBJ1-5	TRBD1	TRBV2	CASRDDRVSNQPQHF	TGTGCCAGCAGGGATGACAGGGTCAGCAATCAGCCCCAGCATTTT